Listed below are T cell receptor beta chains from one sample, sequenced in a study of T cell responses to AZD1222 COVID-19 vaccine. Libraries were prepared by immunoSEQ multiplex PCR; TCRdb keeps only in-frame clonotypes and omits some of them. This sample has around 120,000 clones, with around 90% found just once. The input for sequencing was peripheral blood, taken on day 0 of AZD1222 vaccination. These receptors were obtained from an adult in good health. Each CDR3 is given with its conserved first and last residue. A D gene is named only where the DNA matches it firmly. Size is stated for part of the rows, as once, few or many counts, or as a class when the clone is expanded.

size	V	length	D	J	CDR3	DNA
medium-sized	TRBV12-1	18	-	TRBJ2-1	CASSFGGRGTSGKGEQFF	TGTGCCAGCAGCTTTGGGGGGCGTGGGACTAGCGGGAAGGGTGAGCAGTTCTTC
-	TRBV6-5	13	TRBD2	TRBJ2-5	CASASGMLETQYF	TGTGCCAGCGCTAGCGGGATGTTAGAGACCCAGTACTTC
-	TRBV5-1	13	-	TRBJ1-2	CASRVDSIYGYTF	TGCGCCAGCAGGGTAGACAGCATCTATGGCTACACCTTC
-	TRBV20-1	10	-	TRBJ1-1	CSARARWAFF	TGCAGTGCTAGAGCCCGGTGGGCTTTCTTT
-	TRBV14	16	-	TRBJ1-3	CASSQDLRSSGNTIYF	TGTGCCAGCAGCCAAGATCTCCGGTCCTCTGGAAACACCATATATTTT
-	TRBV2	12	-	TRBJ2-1	CASSPSGNEQFF	TGTGCCAGCAGTCCTAGTGGAAATGAGCAGTTCTTC
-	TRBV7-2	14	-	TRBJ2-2	CASRLGGAPGELFF	TGTGCCAGCAGACTAGGGGGGGCGCCCGGGGAGCTGTTTTTT
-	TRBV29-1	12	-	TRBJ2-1	CSADFSYNEQFF	TGCAGCGCAGACTTCTCCTACAATGAGCAGTTCTTC
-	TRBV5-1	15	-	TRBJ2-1	CASSFKLSSYNEQFF	TGCGCCAGCAGCTTCAAACTTAGCTCCTACAATGAGCAGTTCTTC
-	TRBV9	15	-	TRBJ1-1	CASSVGGGGFTEAFF	TGTGCCAGCAGCGTAGGAGGGGGAGGCTTCACTGAAGCTTTCTTT
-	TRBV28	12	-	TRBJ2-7	CASSLMSYEQYF	TGTGCCAGCAGTTTAATGTCCTACGAGCAGTACTTC
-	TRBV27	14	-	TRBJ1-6	CASSLQVTHSPLHF	TGTGCCAGCAGTTTACAGGTCACGCATTCACCCCTCCACTTT
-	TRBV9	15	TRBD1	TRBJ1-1	CASSVDPGQGAVAFF	TGTGCCAGCAGCGTAGACCCGGGACAGGGAGCGGTAGCTTTCTTT
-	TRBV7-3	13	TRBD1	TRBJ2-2	CASSRQGNGELFF	TGTGCCAGCAGCCGACAGGGGAACGGGGAGCTGTTTTTT
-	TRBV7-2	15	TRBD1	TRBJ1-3	CASSPDRGYGNTIYF	TGTGCCAGCAGCCCCGACAGGGGATATGGAAACACCATATATTTT
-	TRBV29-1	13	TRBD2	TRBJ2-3	CSVVGSGADTQYF	TGCAGCGTTGTGGGTAGCGGGGCAGATACGCAGTATTTT
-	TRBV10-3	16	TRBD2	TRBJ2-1	CAISESGSGVLNEQFF	TGTGCCATCAGTGAGTCGGGTAGCGGGGTTCTCAATGAGCAGTTCTTC
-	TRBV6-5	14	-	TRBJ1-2	CASSPLQANYGYTF	TGTGCCAGCAGTCCTCTTCAGGCTAACTATGGCTACACCTTC
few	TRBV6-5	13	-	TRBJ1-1	CATWDIPYTEAFF	TGTGCCACCTGGGACATCCCATACACTGAAGCTTTCTTT
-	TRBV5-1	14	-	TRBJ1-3	CASSPGTLGNTIYF	TGCGCCAGCAGCCCCGGGACCCTTGGAAACACCATATATTTT
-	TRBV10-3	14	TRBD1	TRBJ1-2	CAIRSTGEDYGYTF	TGTGCCATCAGGTCGACAGGGGAGGACTATGGCTACACCTTC
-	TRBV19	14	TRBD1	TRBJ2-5	CASSMGDSIKTQYF	TGTGCCAGTAGTATGGGGGACAGTATAAAGACCCAGTACTTC
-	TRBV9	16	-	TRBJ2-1	CASSATLRPQGNEQFF	TGTGCCAGCAGCGCCACCCTTAGACCCCAGGGCAATGAGCAGTTCTTC
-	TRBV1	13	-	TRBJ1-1	CTSSPDRNTEAFF	TGCACCAGCAGTCCAGACCGCAACACTGAAGCTTTCTTT
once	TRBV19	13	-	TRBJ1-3	CASSSEVGNTIYF	TGTGCCAGTAGTTCGGAAGTTGGAAACACCATATATTTT
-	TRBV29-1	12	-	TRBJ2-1	CSVPNSNGEQFF	TGCAGCGTGCCAAATTCGAATGGTGAGCAGTTCTTC
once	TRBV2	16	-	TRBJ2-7	CASSEEMGAPPYEQYF	TGTGCCAGCAGTGAAGAGATGGGGGCCCCCCCCTACGAGCAGTACTTC
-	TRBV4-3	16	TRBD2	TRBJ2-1	CASSQLLAGGLGEQFF	TGCGCCAGCAGCCAACTACTAGCGGGAGGCCTGGGTGAGCAGTTCTTC
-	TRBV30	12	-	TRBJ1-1	CAWTGERTEAFF	TGTGCCTGGACAGGGGAGAGGACTGAAGCTTTCTTT
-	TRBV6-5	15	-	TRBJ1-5	CASRDLQGRNQPQHF	TGTGCCAGCAGGGATCTACAGGGACGGAATCAGCCCCAGCATTTT
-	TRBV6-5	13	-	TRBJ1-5	CASSFSLGQPQHF	TGTGCCAGCAGTTTCTCTCTGGGACAGCCCCAGCATTTT
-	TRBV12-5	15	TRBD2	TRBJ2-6	CAWGAGGTGANVLTF	TGTGCTTGGGGGGCGGGGGGGACGGGGGCCAACGTCCTGACTTTC
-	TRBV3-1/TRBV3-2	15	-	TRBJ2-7	CASSLYGGGGYEQYF	TGTGCCAGCAGCCTTTATGGAGGGGGAGGGTACGAGCAGTACTTC
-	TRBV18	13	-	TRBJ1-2	CASSPRQGDGYTF	TGTGCCAGCTCACCAAGGCAGGGAGATGGCTACACCTTC
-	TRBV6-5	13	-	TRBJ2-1	CASSYPLNNEQFF	TGTGCCAGCAGTTACCCCCTGAACAATGAGCAGTTCTTC
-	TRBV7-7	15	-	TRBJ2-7	CASSLGFGQEYEQYF	TGTGCTAGCAGCTTAGGTTTCGGGCAAGAGTACGAGCAGTACTTC
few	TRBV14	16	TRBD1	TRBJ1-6	CASSRGPAGGGSPLHF	TGTGCCAGCAGCCGGGGCCCAGCAGGGGGCGGATCACCCCTCCACTTT
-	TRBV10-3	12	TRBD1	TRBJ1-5	CAISEPGGPQHF	TGTGCCATCAGTGAGCCAGGGGGGCCCCAGCATTTT
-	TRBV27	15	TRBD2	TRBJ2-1	CASRVLAGGYNEQFF	TGTGCCAGCAGGGTTCTAGCGGGGGGTTACAATGAGCAGTTCTTC
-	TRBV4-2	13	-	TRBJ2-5	CASSQGDQETQYF	TGTGCCAGCAGCCAGGGGGACCAAGAGACCCAGTACTTC
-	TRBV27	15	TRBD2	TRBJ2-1	CASSLERGSYNEQFF	TGTGCCAGCAGTTTGGAGCGGGGTTCCTACAATGAGCAGTTCTTC
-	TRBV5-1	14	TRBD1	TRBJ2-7	CASSLAPTGNEQYF	TGCGCCAGCAGCTTGGCCCCGACAGGGAACGAGCAGTACTTC
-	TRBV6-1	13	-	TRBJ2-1	CASSEVIRNEQFF	TGTGCCAGCAGTGAGGTAATACGCAATGAGCAGTTCTTC
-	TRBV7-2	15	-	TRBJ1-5	CASSLVRGRGQPQHF	TGTGCCAGCAGCTTAGTAAGGGGCCGGGGCCAGCCCCAGCATTTT
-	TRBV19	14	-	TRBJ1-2	CASKQDIGAYGYTF	TGTGCCAGTAAACAGGATATTGGCGCCTATGGCTACACCTTC
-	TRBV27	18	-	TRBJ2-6	CASSLRGGPLSGANVLTF	TGTGCCAGCAGCTTAAGGGGGGGACCCCTCTCTGGGGCCAACGTCCTGACTTTC
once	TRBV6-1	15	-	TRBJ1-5	CASSELAGGNQPQHF	TGTGCCAGCAGTGAACTGGCAGGGGGCAATCAGCCCCAGCATTTT
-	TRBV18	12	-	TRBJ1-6	CASSPDGSPLHF	TGTGCCAGCTCACCCGACGGCTCACCCCTCCACTTT
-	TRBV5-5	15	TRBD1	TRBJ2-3	CASSLETGEADTQYF	TGTGCCAGCAGCCTCGAGACAGGGGAGGCAGATACGCAGTATTTT
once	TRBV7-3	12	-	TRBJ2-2	CASTGNTGELFF	TGTGCCAGCACCGGGAACACCGGGGAGCTGTTTTTT
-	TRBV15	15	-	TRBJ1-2	CATSWRTDSGYGYTF	TGTGCCACCAGCTGGCGGACTGACAGTGGCTATGGCTACACCTTC
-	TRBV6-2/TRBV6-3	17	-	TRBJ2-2	CASSYSPGEANTGELFF	TGTGCCAGCAGTTACTCTCCTGGCGAAGCGAACACCGGGGAGCTGTTTTTT
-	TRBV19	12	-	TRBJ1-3	CASNSRGNTIYF	TGTGCCAGCAACAGCAGGGGCAACACCATATATTTT
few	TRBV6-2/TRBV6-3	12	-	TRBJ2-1	CASSYRSGYQFF	TGTGCCAGCAGTTACCGGTCGGGGTACCAGTTCTTC